The rows below give T cell receptor beta chains drawn from one sample of a study of T-cell reconstitution after alpha-beta-depleted transplantation in children. TCRdb used MiXCR to reprocess the PCR reads, holding one entry per CDR3 protein. The sample contains hundreds of thousands of distinct CDR3 sequences, 15% to 20% of which appear only once. This sample comprised PBMCs, mostly from graft donor cells, obtained 360 days after TCRalphabeta/CD19-depleted stem cell transplant. The receptor source for this set is a male patient younger than 18 who had a stem cell transplant for acute lymphoblastic leukemia, so the T cells may come from the graft donor. The CDR3 runs from the conserved cysteine through the conserved F or W. A D gene is named only where the DNA matches it firmly. The size field is filled for only some rows; it gives once, few, many or a size class.

d_call j_call v_call clone_size cdr3_nt cdr3_aa
- TRBJ2-7 TRBV10-2 - TGCGCCACCTGCGAGGGAGGCGAGCAGTACTTC CATCEGGEQYF
TRBD2 TRBJ2-5 TRBV7-6 once TGTGCCAGCAGCCAGACTGCCGGGGGGGAGACCCAGTACTTC CASSQTAGGETQYF
TRBD2 TRBJ2-1 TRBV3-1 - TGTGCCAGCAGCCCGTCGCGGAGCGGGAGGCCCTACAATGAGCAGTTCTTC CASSPSRSGRPYNEQFF
- TRBJ2-2 TRBV5-1 few TGCGCCAGCAGCTTGGCCACAACCACCGGGGAGCTGTTTTTT CASSLATTTGELFF
- TRBJ2-2 TRBV21-1 few TGTGCCAGCAGGGACAGGGGAGTGTGGTGTACCGGGGAGCTGTTTTTT CASRDRGVWCTGELFF
- TRBJ2-7 TRBV3-1 - TGTGCCAGCAGCCGGGGGCGCGTCTACGAGCAGTACTTC CASSRGRVYEQYF
- TRBJ2-4 TRBV7-9 - TGTGCCAGCAGTCATGACGGGTTAGCCAAAAACATTCAGTACTTC CASSHDGLAKNIQYF
- TRBJ2-7 TRBV27 few TGTGCCAGCAGTCTCTATCCGATCCGGACAGCGAGGAGCTCCTACGAGCAGTACTTC CASSLYPIRTARSSYEQYF
- TRBJ1-2 TRBV5-1 few TGCGCCAGCAGCTTGAATGCGCGACACCTGCTATGGTATGGCTACACCTTC CASSLNARHLLWYGYTF
- TRBJ2-7 TRBV15 many TGTGCCACCAGCCAACGGGAATTCAGCTCCTACGAGCAGTACTTC CATSQREFSSYEQYF
TRBD2 TRBJ2-3 TRBV3-1 few TGTGCCAGCAGCCAGACGACTAGCGGTCATACGCAGTATTTT CASSQTTSGHTQYF
TRBD2 TRBJ2-7 TRBV20-1 - TGCAGTGCTAGAGAACGGGAGGGCCGCTACGAGCAGTACTTC CSAREREGRYEQYF
TRBD1 TRBJ2-4 TRBV20-1 few TGCAGTGCTGGGACAGGGTGGGACATTCAGTACTTC CSAGTGWDIQYF
- TRBJ2-5 TRBV11-2 few TGTGCCAGCAGCTTAACGACTTTAAGGGCCGAAGAGACCCAGTACTTC CASSLTTLRAEETQYF
TRBD2 TRBJ2-7 TRBV6-2/TRBV6-3 - TGTGCCAGCAGTATTATGATGGCGGGAGGATCAGAGTACTTC CASSIMMAGGSEYF
- TRBJ2-7 TRBV20-1 - TGCAGTGCTAGTAGGGTTTTATCCTACGAGCAGTACTTC CSASRVLSYEQYF
- TRBJ2-3 TRBV10-3 many TGTGCCATCAGTGAGTCCGGTAGGGATACGCAGTATTTT CAISESGRDTQYF
- TRBJ2-5 TRBV5-1 many TGCGCCAGCAGCTTGGAGGCGTTTCAAGAGACCCAGTACTTC CASSLEAFQETQYF
TRBD2 TRBJ2-3 TRBV19 many TGTGCCAGCAGCAGACTAGCGGGGAGCACAGATACGCAGTATTTT CASSRLAGSTDTQYF
TRBD2 TRBJ2-3 TRBV7-9 - TGTGCCAGCATCGGATACAGCGGGAGGGACACAGATACGCAGTATTTT CASIGYSGRDTDTQYF
- TRBJ2-7 TRBV20-1 - TGCAGTGCTAGAGATGGAGGGGAGACCTACGAGCAGTACTTC CSARDGGETYEQYF
TRBD1 TRBJ2-1 TRBV5-1 - TGCGCCAGCAGAGCGGGACAGGGGAGGTTTCGAAGCTCCTACAATGAGCAGTTCTTC CASRAGQGRFRSSYNEQFF
- TRBJ1-2 TRBV12-3/TRBV12-4 - TGTGCCAGCAGCCCCCTAATTCAAAATGGCTACACCTTC CASSPLIQNGYTF
- TRBJ2-1 TRBV13 many TGTGCCAGCAGTGAGACAGGAGACAATGAGCAGTTCTTC CASSETGDNEQFF
- TRBJ1-5 TRBV7-6 - TGTGCCAGCAGCGCAAACTCGGGCAATCAGCCCCAGCATTTT CASSANSGNQPQHF
- TRBJ2-6 TRBV27 - TGTGCCAGCAGCCTTGGGTCCTCTCTAGGGGCCAACGTCCTGACTTTC CASSLGSSLGANVLTF
- TRBJ2-3 TRBV10-3 many TGTGCCATCAGTGAGCCGGGGCTAAGCACAGATACGCAGTATTTT CAISEPGLSTDTQYF
TRBD1 TRBJ2-5 TRBV5-1 many TGCGCCAGCAGCCGGGACAGCCAAACACAAGAGACCCAGTACTTC CASSRDSQTQETQYF
TRBD1 TRBJ2-1 TRBV19 few TGTGCCAGTAGCCCGACCGGGACAGGGGAGGGTGAGCAGTTCTTC CASSPTGTGEGEQFF
- TRBJ2-7 TRBV5-1 - TGCGCCAGGAAGATTGGGGAAAGCTCCTACGAGCAGTACTTC CARKIGESSYEQYF
- TRBJ2-7 TRBV2 - TGTGCCAGCAGTGGACTTAACCTCTCCTACGAGCAGTACTTC CASSGLNLSYEQYF
TRBD1 TRBJ2-3 TRBV5-1 - TGCGCCAGCAGCTTGGTCCCGGGACAGCGCAGAGATACGCAGTATTTT CASSLVPGQRRDTQYF
- TRBJ2-5 TRBV20-1 - TGCAGTGCTAGAGATGGTCGCAGTCAAGAGACCCAGTACTTC CSARDGRSQETQYF
- TRBJ1-1 TRBV29-1 - TGCAGCGTCGGGCGGGGCCTGCGGACTGAAGCTTTCTTT CSVGRGLRTEAFF
- TRBJ2-4 TRBV6-5 - TGTGCCAGCAGTTACTCGGGGGGAAAGCAGCTGGGGACCAAAAACATTCAGTACTTC CASSYSGGKQLGTKNIQYF
- TRBJ2-6 TRBV25-1 few TGTGCCAGCAGTAAATGGGTAGGACAGACTCCTGGGGCCAACGTCCTGACTTTC CASSKWVGQTPGANVLTF
TRBD1 TRBJ1-2 TRBV20-1 - TGCAGTGCTAGATCGGACAGGGTAAACTATGGCTACACCTTC CSARSDRVNYGYTF
TRBD2 TRBJ2-7 TRBV6-1 - TGTGCCAGCAGCCAGAGCGGGAGGGCCTACGAGCAGTACTTC CASSQSGRAYEQYF
- TRBJ1-2 TRBV5-1 - TGCGCCAGCAGCTTCGGGACCCCAATACCCTATGGCTACACCTTC CASSFGTPIPYGYTF
- TRBJ2-1 TRBV3-1 many TGTGCCAGCAGCCAAGGGCTAGCCTCCTACAATGAGCAGTTCTTC CASSQGLASYNEQFF
TRBD2 TRBJ2-5 TRBV4-2 - TGTGCCAGCAGCCAAGACCCGACTAGCGGGAGGCCCCGGGTCGGGGAGACCCAGTACTTC CASSQDPTSGRPRVGETQYF
- TRBJ2-7 TRBV5-1 - TGCGCCAGCAGCTTGGTTTCCCCCACCCAGGCTAGCTACGAGCAGTACTTC CASSLVSPTQASYEQYF
- TRBJ2-1 TRBV6-2/TRBV6-3 many TGTGCCAGCAGCCGGAGAGGGCATACCCATGAGCAGTTCTTC CASSRRGHTHEQFF
TRBD2 TRBJ2-1 TRBV5-1 few TGCGCCAGCAGCTTGGTCCGACAGGGAGTTCTAGCGGGGAGACACAATGAGCAGTTCTTC CASSLVRQGVLAGRHNEQFF
TRBD2 TRBJ2-1 TRBV25-1 many TGTGCCAGCAGTGAATACCCAGCGGGAGAGTACAATGAGCAGTTCTTC CASSEYPAGEYNEQFF
TRBD2 TRBJ2-3 TRBV2 - TGTGCCAGCAGGGGAAGGACTAGCGGCACAGATACGCAGTATTTT CASRGRTSGTDTQYF
TRBD1 TRBJ2-3 TRBV2 few TGTGCCAGCAGTCTTCGGACAGGGCCAGATACGCAGTATTTT CASSLRTGPDTQYF
- TRBJ2-7 TRBV3-1 few TGTGCCAGCAGCCAAGGGGTCAACACCCACTCCTACGAGCAGTACTTC CASSQGVNTHSYEQYF
- TRBJ2-1 TRBV18 - TGTGCCAGCTCGGAACAGGAGGGAAGCTCCTACAATGAGCAGTTCTTC CASSEQEGSSYNEQFF
- TRBJ1-1 TRBV29-1 few TGCAGCGTTGAGAGAATACAGGGGAACACTGAAGCTTTCTTT CSVERIQGNTEAFF
- TRBJ2-7 TRBV5-1 - TGCGCCAGCAGCCGCATTGGGCTATACGAGCAGTACTTC CASSRIGLYEQYF
- TRBJ2-2 TRBV4-1 - TGCGCCAGCATGGGATGGAACACCGGGGAGCTGTTTTTT CASMGWNTGELFF
- TRBJ1-5 TRBV5-1 few TGCGCCAGCAGCCCTCAGGGGATTGGCAATCAGCCCCAGCATTTT CASSPQGIGNQPQHF